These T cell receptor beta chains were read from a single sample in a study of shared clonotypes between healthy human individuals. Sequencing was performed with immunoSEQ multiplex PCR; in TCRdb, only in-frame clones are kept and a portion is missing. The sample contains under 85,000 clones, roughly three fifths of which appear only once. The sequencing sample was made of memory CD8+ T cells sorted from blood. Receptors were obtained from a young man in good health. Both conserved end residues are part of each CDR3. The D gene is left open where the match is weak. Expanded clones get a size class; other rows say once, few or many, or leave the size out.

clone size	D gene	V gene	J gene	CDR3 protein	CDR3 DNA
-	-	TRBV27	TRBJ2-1	CASSLSFFADGGDGYNEQFF	TGTGCCAGCAGTTTATCTTTTTTCGCCGACGGAGGGGATGGATACAATGAGCAGTTCTTC
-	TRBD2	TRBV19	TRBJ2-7	CASTLAGGLGEQYF	TGTGCCAGTACCCTAGCGGGAGGGCTAGGCGAGCAGTACTTC
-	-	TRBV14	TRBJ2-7	CASSQQQGSEQYF	TGTGCCAGCAGCCAACAACAGGGCTCCGAGCAGTACTTC
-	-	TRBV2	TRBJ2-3	CASSSTDTQYF	TGTGCCAGCAGCTCCACCGATACGCAGTATTTT
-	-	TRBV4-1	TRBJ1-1	CASSQVWRSRGTEAFF	TGCGCCAGCAGCCAAGTCTGGCGGAGCAGAGGCACTGAAGCTTTCTTT
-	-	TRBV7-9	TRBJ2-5	CASSLEDWSKAQETQYF	TGTGCCAGCAGCTTAGAAGACTGGTCCAAAGCTCAAGAGACCCAGTACTTC
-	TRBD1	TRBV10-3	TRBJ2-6	CAISESKGTGRFSGANVLTF	TGTGCCATCAGTGAGTCTAAGGGGACAGGGAGGTTCTCTGGGGCCAACGTCCTGACTTTC
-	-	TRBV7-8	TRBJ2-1	CASKVGPSSYNEQFF	TGTGCCAGCAAGGTGGGACCGAGCTCCTACAATGAGCAGTTCTTC
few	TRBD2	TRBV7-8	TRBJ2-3	CASSSAEREVDTQYF	TGTGCCAGCAGCTCAGCAGAGCGGGAGGTGGATACGCAGTATTTT
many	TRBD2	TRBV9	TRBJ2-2	CASRVGGLDTGELFF	TGTGCCAGCCGGGTGGGAGGGCTGGACACCGGGGAGCTGTTTTTT
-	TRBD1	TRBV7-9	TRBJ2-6	CASSLYGAGGGSGANVLTF	TGTGCCAGCAGCTTATATGGCGCAGGGGGCGGCTCTGGGGCCAACGTCCTGACTTTC
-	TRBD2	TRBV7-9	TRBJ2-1	CASSFAQGLADLIRFF	TGTGCCAGCAGCTTCGCACAGGGACTAGCGGACCTAATAAGGTTCTTC
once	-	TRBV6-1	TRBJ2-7	CASREGADYVYEQYF	TGTGCCAGCAGAGAAGGGGCGGACTACGTTTACGAGCAGTACTTC
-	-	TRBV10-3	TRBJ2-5	CAARGREETQYF	TGTGCCGCCCGGGGGAGAGAAGAGACCCAGTACTTC
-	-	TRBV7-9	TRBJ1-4	CASSEGIISTNEKLFF	TGTGCCAGCTCTGAGGGTATAATCTCAACTAATGAAAAACTGTTTTTT
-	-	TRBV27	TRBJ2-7	CASSSSNLGNEQYF	TGTGCCAGCAGTTCTTCCAACCTCGGTAACGAGCAGTACTTC
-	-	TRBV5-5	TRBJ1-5	CASSFVGDSNQPQHF	TGTGCCAGCAGCTTCGTGGGAGATAGCAATCAGCCCCAGCATTTT
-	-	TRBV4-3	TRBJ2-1	CASSQDQDSSLAFNEQFF	TGCGCCAGCAGCCAAGATCAGGACAGTTCGCTAGCTTTCAATGAGCAGTTCTTC
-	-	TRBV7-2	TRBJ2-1	CASSLNQGPSYNEQFF	TGTGCCAGCAGCTTAAACCAGGGGCCCTCCTACAATGAGCAGTTCTTC
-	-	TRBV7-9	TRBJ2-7	CASSLEGEVEQYF	TGTGCCAGCAGCTTAGAAGGGGAGGTCGAGCAGTACTTC
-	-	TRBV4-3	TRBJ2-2	CASSQGSGSGTGELFF	TGCGCCAGCAGCCAAGGGTCCGGGAGTGGCACCGGGGAGCTGTTTTTT
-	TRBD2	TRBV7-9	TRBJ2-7	CASSPDGTSGSGEQYF	TGTGCCAGCAGCCCAGACGGGACTAGCGGGAGCGGCGAGCAGTACTTC
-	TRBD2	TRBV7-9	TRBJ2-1	CASSLALLAAVRDEQFF	TGTGCCAGCAGCTTAGCCTTACTAGCGGCCGTACGTGATGAGCAGTTCTTC
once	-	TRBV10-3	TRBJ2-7	CAISDSREREQYF	TGTGCCATCAGTGACAGTAGAGAGCGGGAGCAGTACTTC
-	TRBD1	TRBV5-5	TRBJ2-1	CASGNRGPSYNEQFF	TGTGCCAGCGGGAACAGGGGGCCCTCCTACAATGAGCAGTTCTTC